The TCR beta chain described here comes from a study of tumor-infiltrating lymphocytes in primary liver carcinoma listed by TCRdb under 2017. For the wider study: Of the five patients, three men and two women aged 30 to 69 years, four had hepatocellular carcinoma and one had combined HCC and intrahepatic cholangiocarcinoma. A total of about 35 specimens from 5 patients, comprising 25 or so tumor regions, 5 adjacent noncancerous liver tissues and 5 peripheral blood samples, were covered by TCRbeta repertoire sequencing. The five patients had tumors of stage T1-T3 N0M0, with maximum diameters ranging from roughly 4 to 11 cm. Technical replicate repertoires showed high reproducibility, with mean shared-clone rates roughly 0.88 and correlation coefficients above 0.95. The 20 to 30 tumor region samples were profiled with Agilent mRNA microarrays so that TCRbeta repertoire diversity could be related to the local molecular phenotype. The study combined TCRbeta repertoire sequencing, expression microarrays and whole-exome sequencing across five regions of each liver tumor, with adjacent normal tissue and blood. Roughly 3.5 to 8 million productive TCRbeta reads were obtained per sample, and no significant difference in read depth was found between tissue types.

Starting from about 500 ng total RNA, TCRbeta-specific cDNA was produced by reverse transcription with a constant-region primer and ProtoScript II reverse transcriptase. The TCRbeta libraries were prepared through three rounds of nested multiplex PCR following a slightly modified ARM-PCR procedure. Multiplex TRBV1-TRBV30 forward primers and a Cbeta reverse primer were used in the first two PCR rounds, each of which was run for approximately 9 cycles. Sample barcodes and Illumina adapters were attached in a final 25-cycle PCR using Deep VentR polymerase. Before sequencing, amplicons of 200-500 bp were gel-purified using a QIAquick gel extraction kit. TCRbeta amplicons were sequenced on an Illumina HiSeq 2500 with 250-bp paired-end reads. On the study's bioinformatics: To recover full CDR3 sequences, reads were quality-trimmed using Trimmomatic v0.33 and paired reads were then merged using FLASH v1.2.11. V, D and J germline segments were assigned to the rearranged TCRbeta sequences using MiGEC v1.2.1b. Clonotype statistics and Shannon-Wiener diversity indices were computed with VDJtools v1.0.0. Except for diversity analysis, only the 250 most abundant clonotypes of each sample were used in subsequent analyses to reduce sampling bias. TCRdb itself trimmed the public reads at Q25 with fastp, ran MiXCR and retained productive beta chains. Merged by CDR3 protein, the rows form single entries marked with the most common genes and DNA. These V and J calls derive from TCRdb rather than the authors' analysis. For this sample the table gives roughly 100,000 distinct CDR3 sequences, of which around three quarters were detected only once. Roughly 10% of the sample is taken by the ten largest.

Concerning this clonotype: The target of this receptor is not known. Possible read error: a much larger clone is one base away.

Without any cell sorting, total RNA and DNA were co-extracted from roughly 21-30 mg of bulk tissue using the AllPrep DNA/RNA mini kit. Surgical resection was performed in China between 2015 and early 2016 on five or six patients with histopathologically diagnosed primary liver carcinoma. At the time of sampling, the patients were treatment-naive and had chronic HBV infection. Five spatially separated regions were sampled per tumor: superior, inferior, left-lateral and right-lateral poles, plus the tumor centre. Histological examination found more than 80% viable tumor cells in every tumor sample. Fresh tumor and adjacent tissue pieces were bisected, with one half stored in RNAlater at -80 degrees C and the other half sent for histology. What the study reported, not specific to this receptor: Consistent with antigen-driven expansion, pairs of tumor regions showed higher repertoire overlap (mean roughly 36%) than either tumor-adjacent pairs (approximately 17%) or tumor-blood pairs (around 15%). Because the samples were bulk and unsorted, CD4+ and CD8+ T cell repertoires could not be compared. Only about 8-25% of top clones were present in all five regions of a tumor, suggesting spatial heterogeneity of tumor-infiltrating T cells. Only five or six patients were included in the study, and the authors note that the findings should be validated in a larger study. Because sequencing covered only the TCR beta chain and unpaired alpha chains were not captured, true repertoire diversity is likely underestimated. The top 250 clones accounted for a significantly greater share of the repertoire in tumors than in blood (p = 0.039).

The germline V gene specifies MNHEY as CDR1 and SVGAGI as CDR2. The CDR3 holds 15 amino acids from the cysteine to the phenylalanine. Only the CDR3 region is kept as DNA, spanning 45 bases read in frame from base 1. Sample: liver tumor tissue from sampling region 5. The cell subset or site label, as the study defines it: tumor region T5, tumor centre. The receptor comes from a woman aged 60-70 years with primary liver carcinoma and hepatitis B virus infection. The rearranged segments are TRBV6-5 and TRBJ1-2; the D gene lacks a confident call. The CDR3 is CASSYRLGFNYGHIF. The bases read TGTGCCAGCAGTTACCGTTTAGGGTTTAACTATGGCCACATCTTC.